This T cell receptor (beta chain) is drawn from a study of response to subunit inactivated influenza vaccine. Study-level results: Each seasonal influenza vaccination, the authors suggested, recruits few new T cells.

TCRdb processed the RT-PCR reads anew with MiXCR; each CDR3 protein has one entry. The table has about 540,000 distinct CDR3 sequences, approximately 22% seen once. Germline CDR1 is LGHDT and CDR2 is YNNKEL (reference sequence). CDR3 length: 12 residues. V was cut by 0 bases and J by 11 bases, with 10 bases left in between. As concerns this clonotype: Its antigen is still unknown.

These same records also appear under a second study, on T cells expressing NK-cell markers. That study adds: The authors made TCR beta cDNA libraries by 5'RACE template switching. This switching added a universal primer site and UMIs. Among CD8+ T cells from several donors, dominant NKG2C+ clonotypes accounted for about 1.0-7.0%. Where a handful of donors were concerned, these clonotypes also led the CD3+CD56-NKG2C+ fraction.

The sample here was CD4+ T cells sorted from PBMCs, taken 11 to 12 days after vaccination. This TCR was recovered from a man between 50 and 59 years old who received an inactivated influenza vaccine. The chain is built from TRBV3-1 and TRBJ1-1, with TRBD1 as a possible D gene (5 bases). CDR3 coding DNA: TGTGCCAGCAGCCAAGACAGGGTTCGGGCTTTCTTT. Translation gives CASSQDRVRAFF.